The 20 T cell receptor beta chains below were found in one sample sequenced in a study of OX40 agonist ivuxolimab in advanced cancers. Receptors were amplified or captured by the immunoSEQ multiplex PCR assay. Sourced from immuneACCESS, this table was stored by TCRdb with only in-frame sequences that have V and J called. A share of the clones is absent; for the studies checked, an unresolved V gene accounts for under half, and the remainder has no known explanation. This sample comprises about 130,000 clones, 80% to 95% of them detected only once. 0.8% to 1% of the sample comes from the top ten. Sequenced material: CD4+ or CD8+ T cells sorted from blood, taken in a trial of the OX40 agonist ivuxolimab. The receptors were gathered from an adult with an advanced solid tumor such as melanoma, head and neck, liver or kidney cancer.

The chain links TRBV27 to TRBJ2-7; D is unclear. Germline V gene data show CDR1 as MNHEY and CDR2 as SMNVEV (reference sequence). V lost 6 bases and J 2 bases, leaving 8 bases between the germline ends. The CDR3 has 12 amino acids. The DNA of the CDR3 is TGTGCCAGCAGCCGTCCACCCTACGAGCAGTACTTC. It encodes CASSRPPYEQYF.

This chain uses TRBV19 with TRBJ2-7; D may be TRBD1 (6 bases). Deletions cut 0 bases from V and 1 base from J, with 13 bases between. The CDR3 sequence is 16 residues long. Germline V gives CDR1 LNHDA, CDR2 SQIVND (reference sequence). The CDR3 here is CASSIEWDTVSYEQYF. The CDR3 nucleotides are TGTGCCAGTAGTATAGAGTGGGACACCGTTTCCTACGAGCAGTACTTC.

The chain has TRBV1 and TRBJ1-5; the table's D gene call, TRBD1, was not cross checked with the DNA. TRBV1 is deemed a pseudogene. The CDR3 is 17 amino acids. In DNA form, the CDR3 reads TGCACCAGCAGCCAAGGCGTCGGACAGGGACAGGGCCAGCCCCAGCATTTT. Protein sequence: CTSSQGVGQGQGQPQHF.

This chain links TRBV9 with TRBJ2-5; D is possibly TRBD2 (6 bases). V lost 2 bases and J lost 2, with 16 bases in between. The length of the CDR3 is 16 residues. Germline CDR1 reads SGDLS; CDR2 reads YYNGEE. The CDR3 loop reads CASSVYPGTGQETQYF. CDR3 bases: TGTGCCAGCAGCGTCTATCCCGGGACTGGGCAAGAGACCCAGTACTTC.

The genes are TRBV19 and TRBJ2-3; 7 bases map to TRBD2. Losses at the gene ends were 4 bases for V and 4 bases for J; bases not matched to a gene: 2. Germline-derived CDR1 and CDR2 are LNHDA and SQIVND (reference sequence). The CDR3 length is 13 residues. The DNA of the CDR3 is TGTGCCAGTAGTAGGGAGGGGTCAGATACGCAGTATTTT. Amino acid sequence: CASSREGSDTQYF. Full variable domain (remainder filled in from reference TRBV19 and TRBJ2-3): DGGITQSPKYLFRKEGQNVTLSCEQNLNHDAMYWYRQDPGQGLRLIYYSQIVNDFQKGDIAEGYSVSREKKESFPLTVTSAQKNPTAFYLCASSREGSDTQYFGPGTRLTVL.

This rearrangement joins TRBV7-2 to TRBJ2-4, with a possible D match to TRBD2 (7 bases). The CDR3 is made up of 16 amino acids. The germline V gene encodes CDR1 SGHTA and CDR2 FQGNSA. V lost 1 base and J 1 base, leaving 11 bases between the germline ends. The CDR3 DNA reads as TGTGCCAGCAGCTTAGATCGGGGGGCGGCCAAAAACATTCAGTACTTC. Translating gives CASSLDRGAAKNIQYF.

This clone was picked up one time. This chain uses TRBV27 with TRBJ2-1; D call uncertain. Deletions cut 6 bases from V and 1 base from J, with 1 base between. Germline CDR1 reads MNHEY; CDR2 reads SMNVEV (reference sequence). This CDR3 has 11 residues. The CDR3 spells CASRSYNEQFF. In nucleotides, the CDR3 is TGTGCCAGCAGATCCTACAATGAGCAGTTCTTC.

J is TRBJ2-6 and V is TRBV5-1; D call uncertain. Trimming removed 4 bases from V and 4 bases from J, with 6 bases in between. Germline loops: CDR1 SGHRS, CDR2 YFSETQ. CDR3 length equals 13 residues. CDR3 region: CASSNGGANVLTF. CDR3 bases: TGCGCCAGCAGCAATGGAGGGGCCAACGTCCTGACTTTC. Filled out from reference TRBV5-1 and TRBJ2-6, the complete variable domain reads KAGVTQTPRYLIKTRGQQVTLSCSPISGHRSVSWYQQTPGQGLQFLFEYFSETQRNKGNFPGRFSGRQFSNSRSEMNVSTLELGDSALYLCASSNGGANVLTFGAGSRLTVL.

This sequence joins TRBV28 and TRBJ2-5; TRBD2 matches 7 bases. V lost 8 bases and J lost 5; bases outside the gene matches: 8. This CDR3 contains 13 residues. Looked up from germline, CDR1 is MDHEN and CDR2 is SYDVKM. CDR3 bases: TGTGCCAGCGGGGGAGGGCCTCTGGAGACCCAGTACTTC. Its translation: CASGGGPLETQYF. Full variable domain (missing parts from reference TRBV28 and TRBJ2-5): DVKVTQSSRYLVKRTGEKVFLECVQDMDHENMFWYRQDPGLGLRLIYFSYDVKMKEKGDIPEGYSVSREKKERFSLILESASTNQTSMYLCASGGGPLETQYFGPGTRLLVL.

This chain uses TRBV19 with TRBJ1-1; D not certain. Per the germline V gene, CDR1 is LNHDA and CDR2 is SQIVND (reference sequence). With 1 base removed from V and 1 base from J, the gap between germline ends came to 7 bases. The CDR3 is 14 residues long. In nucleotides, the CDR3 is TGTGCCAGTAGTATAGGGGGAGAGAACACTGAAGCTTTCTTT. This encodes CASSIGGENTEAFF.

J is TRBJ2-7 and V is TRBV28, with 7 bases fitting TRBD2. V dropped 5 bases and J dropped 6; count of bases not matched to a gene: 10. CDR1 MDHEN and CDR2 SYDVKM come from the germline V gene. The CDR3 length is 14 residues. The CDR3 spells CASSAHRDYREQYF. As DNA, the CDR3 is TGTGCCAGCAGTGCTCACCGGGACTATCGCGAGCAGTACTTC.

CDR3 in DNA: TGTGCCAGCAGTTTACAGAGCCCCAATTCACCCCTCCACTTT. Amino acids: CASSLQSPNSPLHF. The J gene is TRBJ1-6, the V gene TRBV27; D is uncertain. Per germline, CDR1 MNHEY and CDR2 SMNVEV (reference sequence). With 2 bases removed from V and 7 bases from J, the gap between germline ends came to 9 bases. The CDR3 has 14 residues.

J is TRBJ2-7 and V is TRBV9; 7 bases agree with TRBD2. V was clipped by 4 bases and J by 2 bases; unmatched bases: 9. Germline-derived CDR1 and CDR2 are SGDLS and YYNGEE. CDR3 size: 15 residues. CDR3 in DNA: TGTGCCAGCAGCCCATCGTTAGGACTAGCCTACGAGCAGTACTTC. Protein: CASSPSLGLAYEQYF.

The chain couples TRBV7-3 to TRBJ2-2; D remains unclear. CDR1 SGHTA and CDR2 FQGTGA come from the germline V gene. This CDR3 contains 13 residues. Trimming removed 6 bases from V and 4 bases from J, with 9 bases in between. The CDR3 region is CASRLRVTGELFF. The CDR3 DNA follows: TGTGCCAGCAGGCTCAGAGTCACCGGGGAGCTGTTTTTT.

In its sample, this clone was seen a few times. The chain recombines TRBV7-8 with TRBJ2-5; D remains unclear. CDR3 size: 12 residues. V lost 5 bases to trimming and J lost 0 bases, with 4 bases between them. Germline assignment: CDR1 SGHVS and CDR2 FQNEAQ. DNA for the CDR3: TGTGCCAGCAGCCCCTACCAAGAGACCCAGTACTTC. As protein: CASSPYQETQYF. Full variable domain (rest looked up from reference TRBV7-8 and TRBJ2-5): GAGVSQSPRYKVAKRGQDVALRCDPISGHVSLFWYQQALGQGPEFLTYFQNEAQLDKSGLPSDRFFAERPEGSVSTLKIQRTQQEDSAVYLCASSPYQETQYFGPGTRLLVL.

The chain links TRBV19 to TRBJ2-2, with 10 bases aligning to TRBD2. The CDR3 sequence is 17 residues long. The germline V gene encodes CDR1 LNHDA and CDR2 SQIVND (reference sequence). The junction had 15 bases not matched to a gene; V was cut back by 7 bases and J by 7 bases. The CDR3 reads CASTSPSSGSLGGELFF. CDR3 coding DNA: TGTGCCAGTACCTCACCCTCTAGCGGGAGTCTAGGCGGGGAGCTGTTTTTT.

The chain has TRBV18 and TRBJ2-1; D ambiguous. V gave up 3 bases and J gave up 2 bases, with 5 bases separating them. This CDR3 contains 13 residues. Germline lookup yields CDR1 KGHSH and CDR2 LQKENI. This CDR3 is CASSPVAYNEQFF. In DNA form, the CDR3 reads TGTGCCAGCTCACCTGTCGCCTACAATGAGCAGTTCTTC.

In its sample, this clone was seen once. J is TRBJ1-2 and V is TRBV29-1, with D hard to call. Germline lookup yields CDR1 SQVTM and CDR2 ANQGSEA. V shed 0 bases and J shed 3 bases, with 2 bases lying between them. The CDR3 sequence is 11 residues long. The CDR3 spells CSVEEYYGYTF. CDR3 coding DNA: TGCAGCGTTGAAGAGTACTATGGCTACACCTTC.

The chain uses TRBV5-6 and TRBJ2-7; D is possibly TRBD2 (6 bases). CDR1 and CDR2 (germline): SGHDT, YYEEEE. V shed 2 bases and J shed 3 bases, with 15 bases lying between them. The CDR3 covers 15 residues. The CDR3: CASSFRRGASYEQYF. For the CDR3, the DNA is TGTGCCAGCAGCTTTAGGCGGGGAGCCAGCTACGAGCAGTACTTC.

J is TRBJ2-2 and V is TRBV7-8; the D is unclear. Germline CDR1 is SGHVS and CDR2 is FQNEAQ. V gave up 2 bases and J gave up 7 bases, with 11 bases separating them. There are 14 residues in the CDR3. The CDR3 reads CASSLNVFIGELFF. CDR3 DNA: TGTGCCAGCAGCTTAAATGTGTTTATCGGGGAGCTGTTTTTT.